This is a list of T cell receptor beta chains from one sample in a study of post-analysis software for immune sequencing data. Each CDR3 protein gets one entry after TCRdb re-called the PCR reads with MiXCR. The sample shows 550,000 to 700,000 distinct CDR3 sequences, around 47% of them seen only once. Material: blood. These receptors were collected from a girl aged 5 to 17 with multiple sclerosis. CDR3s include the opening cysteine and the closing phenylalanine or tryptophan. Fields, in order: V gene, D gene, J gene, clone size, CDR3 protein, CDR3 DNA. The D gene is left open where the match is weak. Clone size appears in some rows only: once, few, many, or a class for an expanded clone.

TRBV3-1	TRBD2	TRBJ2-1	.	CASSQDASGGVYNEQFF	TGTGCCAGCAGCCAAGATGCTAGCGGGGGAGTTTACAATGAGCAGTTCTTC
TRBV7-8	TRBD2	TRBJ2-3	.	CAGSLGEDWDYTDTQYF	TGTGCCGGCAGCTTAGGCGAAGACTGGGACTACACAGATACGCAGTATTTT
TRBV7-2	.	TRBJ2-7	few	CASSLNGDYEQYF	TGTGCCAGCAGCTTAAATGGCGACTACGAGCAGTACTTC
TRBV7-9	.	TRBJ2-7	few	CASTTGVSEQYF	TGTGCCAGCACCACGGGCGTTTCCGAGCAGTACTTC
TRBV30	TRBD1	TRBJ1-5	.	CAWSWGQGEQPQHF	TGTGCCTGGAGTTGGGGACAGGGGGAACAGCCCCAGCATTTT
TRBV29-1	.	TRBJ2-5	few	CSVARDNQETQYF	TGCAGCGTTGCCCGGGACAACCAAGAGACCCAGTACTTC
TRBV7-7	TRBD1	TRBJ1-1	.	CASSPINRGRTEAFF	TGTGCCAGCAGCCCGATCAACAGGGGTAGGACTGAAGCTTTCTTT
TRBV5-1	TRBD2	TRBJ2-7	.	CASSTREGYEQYF	TGCGCCAGCAGTACCAGGGAGGGCTACGAGCAGTACTTC
TRBV7-9	.	TRBJ2-1	.	CASSAGTLNEQFF	TGTGCCAGCAGCGCCGGGACGCTTAATGAGCAGTTCTTC
TRBV5-1	.	TRBJ2-3	few	CASSLRDGDGDTQYF	TGCGCCAGCAGCCTCCGGGACGGGGACGGAGATACGCAGTATTTT
TRBV12-3/TRBV12-4	.	TRBJ1-2	.	CASSLAIQGLYGYTF	TGTGCCAGCAGTTTAGCGATACAGGGCCTCTATGGCTACACCTTC
TRBV6-6	TRBD2	TRBJ2-7	once	CASIGGGQDEQYF	TGTGCCTCGATTGGCGGGGGGCAGGACGAGCAGTACTTC
TRBV7-6	TRBD1	TRBJ1-1	.	CASSSGTPGQGTEAFF	TGTGCCAGCAGCTCTGGGACTCCGGGACAGGGGACTGAAGCTTTCTTT
TRBV11-2	.	TRBJ2-1	.	CASSDPAPFDEQFF	TGTGCCAGCAGCGATCCGGCTCCTTTTGATGAGCAGTTCTTC
TRBV12-3/TRBV12-4	.	TRBJ2-1	.	CASSFRSGAYNEQFF	TGTGCCAGCAGTTTTCGGTCAGGGGCCTACAATGAGCAGTTCTTC
TRBV4-1	.	TRBJ1-4	few	CASSQKRPSLEGKLFF	TGCGCCAGCAGCCAAAAGAGACCCTCCTTGGAAGGAAAACTGTTTTTT
TRBV29-1	.	TRBJ2-4	few	CSVRKGGIKNIQYF	TGCAGCGTTCGGAAGGGGGGGATCAAAAACATTCAGTACTTC
TRBV10-3	TRBD2	TRBJ2-6	.	CAINPRGARGTGANVLTF	TGTGCCATCAACCCGCGGGGGGCTAGAGGTACTGGGGCCAACGTCCTGACTTTC
TRBV5-1	TRBD1	TRBJ2-7	.	CASSLGQGAISYEQYF	TGCGCCAGCAGCTTGGGGCAGGGGGCTATCTCCTACGAGCAGTACTTC
TRBV14	.	TRBJ2-7	once	CASSLLESDYEQYF	TGTGCCAGCAGCCTATTGGAAAGCGACTACGAGCAGTACTTC
TRBV10-3	.	TRBJ2-5	many	CAISEEGETQYF	TGTGCCATCAGTGAGGAAGGAGAGACCCAGTACTTC
TRBV7-9	.	TRBJ2-4	once	CASSLEPHRQYF	TGTGCCAGCAGCTTGGAACCTCATCGGCAGTACTTC
TRBV5-1	.	TRBJ2-2	.	CASSLGQYNTGELFF	TGCGCCAGCAGCTTGGGCCAGTATAACACCGGGGAGCTGTTTTTT
TRBV10-3	.	TRBJ2-6	.	CAISDGTLGANVLTF	TGTGCCATCAGCGACGGTACCTTAGGGGCCAACGTCCTGACTTTC
TRBV12-3/TRBV12-4	.	TRBJ1-6	few	CASSLKRATKGSPLHF	TGTGCCAGCAGTTTAAAGAGGGCCACGAAGGGTTCACCCCTCCACTTT
TRBV20-1	TRBD2	TRBJ2-7	.	CSARDRGLAGGPFYEQYF	TGCAGTGCTAGAGATCGGGGACTAGCGGGAGGGCCGTTCTACGAGCAGTACTTC
TRBV12-3/TRBV12-4	.	TRBJ2-3	few	CASSLADTDTQYF	TGTGCCAGCAGTTTGGCCGACACAGATACGCAGTATTTT
TRBV10-3	TRBD1	TRBJ2-7	few	CAAALGTGSGEQYF	TGTGCCGCCGCACTAGGGACAGGGTCGGGTGAGCAGTACTTC
TRBV4-2	TRBD1	TRBJ2-7	few	CASSQPGGINEQYF	TGTGCCAGCAGCCAACCAGGGGGCATCAACGAGCAGTACTTC
TRBV7-9	TRBD2	TRBJ2-3	few	CASSLYTSGSGAQYF	TGTGCCAGCAGCTTATATACTAGCGGGAGTGGGGCGCAGTATTTT
TRBV7-9	TRBD1	TRBJ2-4	.	CASSLLDRGLGEQYF	TGTGCCAGCAGCTTACTGGACAGGGGGCTGGGAGAGCAGTACTTC
TRBV3-1	.	TRBJ1-2	.	CASSQVTQEAGGYTF	TGTGCCAGCAGCCAAGTGACACAGGAGGCGGGCGGCTACACCTTC
TRBV12-3/TRBV12-4	.	TRBJ2-1	.	CASSLSWGNEQFF	TGTGCCAGCAGTTTATCATGGGGCAATGAGCAGTTCTTC